One sample yielded the 20 T cell receptor beta chains listed below, sequenced in a study of molecular identifiers for immune sequencing clone quantification. One entry per CDR3 protein results from TCRdb running MiXCR on the PCR reads. The data contain hundreds of thousands of distinct CDR3 sequences, roughly 23% of them singletons. The specimen was naive CD8+ T cells from blood, with Jurkat cell RNA spiked in. The subset denotes: FACS-sorted CD8+CD4-CCR7+CD45RA+ naive T cells. The receptor source for this set is a human donor in good health. Some libraries in this study had Jurkat cell RNA spiked in.

Many counts were recorded for this clonotype. This rearrangement joins TRBV5-6 to TRBJ1-4, with D possibly TRBD1 on 5 matching bases. Trimming pared 4 bases from V and 0 bases from J, leaving 13 bases between. Germline-derived CDR1 and CDR2 are SGHDT and YYEEEE. This CDR3 contains 16 residues. CDR3 in amino acids: CASSDREVATNEKLFF. The CDR3 DNA reads as TGTGCCAGCAGCGACAGAGAAGTTGCAACTAATGAAAAACTGTTTTTT. Full variable domain (remainder filled in from reference TRBV5-6 and TRBJ1-4): DAGVTQSPTHLIKTRGQQVTLRCSPKSGHDTVSWYQQALGQGPQFIFQYYEEEERQRGNFPDRFSGHQFPNYSSELNVNALLLGDSALYLCASSDREVATNEKLFFGSGTQLSVL.

At least ten counts were recorded for this clonotype. This rearrangement joins TRBV28 to TRBJ2-3, with D possibly TRBD2 on 6 matching bases. V was clipped by 6 bases and J by 0 bases, with 16 bases between them. The CDR3 runs 16 residues. Germline assignment: CDR1 MDHEN and CDR2 SYDVKM. CDR3 sequence: CASRLQGGPSTDTQYF. CDR3 DNA: TGTGCCAGCAGGCTACAAGGAGGGCCAAGCACAGATACGCAGTATTTT.

The chain carries TRBV10-2 and TRBJ1-5; the D gene is possibly TRBD1 (6 bases). The CDR3 is 14 amino acids. Trimming pared 7 bases from V and 3 bases from J, leaving 13 bases between. Germline CDR1 reads WSHSY; CDR2 reads SAAADI. CDR3 sequence reads: CASMGLGANQPQHF. The CDR3 nucleotides are TGCGCCAGCATGGGACTGGGGGCCAATCAGCCCCAGCATTTT.

The chain links TRBV9 to TRBJ2-5; tentatively, D is TRBD2 (5 bases). Deletions cut 6 bases from V and 1 base from J, with 13 bases between. Germline loops: CDR1 SGDLS, CDR2 YYNGEE. This CDR3 spans 14 amino acids. The CDR3 DNA reads TGTGCCAGCACCCCTGGAGGACTCCAAGAGACCCAGTACTTC. Its translation: CASTPGGLQETQYF.

This clonotype has at least ten counts. This chain connects TRBV12-3 or TRBV12-4 to TRBJ2-2; 8 bases match TRBD2. The CDR3 runs to 15 residues. Trimming cost V 5 bases and J 0 bases; bases outside gene matches: 2. CDR3 DNA sequence: TGTGCCAGCAGTACGGGACTAGCGAACACCGGGGAGCTGTTTTTT. Residues: CASSTGLANTGELFF.

For this clonotype: A read error may explain this, as a much larger clone is one base away. V gene TRBV29-1 combines with J gene TRBJ1-1, with no clear D. The CDR3 runs 13 residues. Per the germline V gene, CDR1 is SQVTM and CDR2 is ANQGSEA. With 7 bases removed from V and 0 bases from J, the gap between germline ends came to 12 bases. In nucleotides, the CDR3 is TGCAGCGCGCTGCCCTGGGTGAACACTGAAGCTTTCTTT. Translating gives CSALPWVNTEAFF.

Only a few counts were recorded for this clonotype. The chain joins TRBV18 to TRBJ2-7; TRBD2 agrees at 11 bases. V lost 1 base to trimming and J lost 3 bases; unmatched junction nucleotides: 2. The germline V gene encodes CDR1 KGHSH and CDR2 LQKENI. The CDR3 is 15 amino acids. The CDR3 region is CASSPRTSGGYEQYF. The CDR3 DNA sequence: TGTGCCAGCTCACCACGTACTAGCGGGGGCTACGAGCAGTACTTC.

As concerns this clonotype: This sequence may be a read error, since a much larger clone differs from it by one base. CDR3 amino acids: CASSFGLNTGELLF. The DNA for the CDR3 is TGTGCCAGCAGCTTTGGACTTAACACCGGGGAGCTGCTTTTT. This chain links TRBV7-9 with TRBJ2-2; the D gene is possibly TRBD2 (5 bases). Germline V gene sequence: CDR1 SEHNR, CDR2 FQNEAQ (reference sequence). This CDR3 region has 14 residues.

The rearrangement links TRBV5-6 to TRBJ1-1; TRBD1 might be the D (6 bases). The germline CDR1 and CDR2 sequences are SGHDT and YYEEEE. The CDR3 totals 13 residues. V dropped 2 bases and J dropped 4 bases, with 9 bases sitting between them. CDR3 nucleotide sequence: TGTGCCAGCAGCTTAGGACAGTTCACTGAAGCTTTCTTT. Translation gives CASSLGQFTEAFF.

This clonotype was counted once. At one boundary the junction diverges from the germline segment, which might be a read error. This chain uses TRBV10-3 with TRBJ2-3; D is undetermined. CDR3 length: 14 residues. Germline lookup yields CDR1 ENHRY and CDR2 SYGVKD. The CDR3: CANSESTSTDTQYF. For the CDR3, the DNA is TGTGCCAACAGTGAGTCGACTAGCACAGATACGCAGTATTTT.

With regard to this clonotype: Mismatch with germline at one junction end may stem from a read error. V is TRBV2 and J is TRBJ2-2; D tentatively reads TRBD1 or TRBD2 (5 bases each). Germline V gives CDR1 SNHLY, CDR2 FYNNEI. The CDR3 contains 13 residues. DNA of the CDR3: TGTGCCAGCAAGGGGACGTACACCAGGGAGCTGTTTTTT. Amino acid sequence: CASKGTYTRELFF. The full variable domain, with the rest looked up from reference TRBV2 and TRBJ2-2, is EPEVTQTPSHQVTQMGQEVILRCVPISNHLYFYWYRQILGQKVEFLVSFYNNEISEKSEIFDDQFSVERPDGSNFTLKIRSTKLEDSAMYFCASKGTYTRELFFGEGSRLTVL.

This clonotype was seen repeatedly, ten times or more. J is TRBJ2-3 and V is TRBV7-6, with a possible D match to TRBD1 (5 bases). The ends were cut back, 4 bases at V and 7 bases at J, with 21 bases in the middle. This CDR3 region has 16 residues. Germline values: CDR1 SGHVS, CDR2 FNYEAQ. This chain's CDR3 is CASSSQVPGPTYTQYF. DNA of the CDR3: TGTGCCAGCAGCTCACAGGTGCCGGGCCCCACGTATACGCAGTATTTT.

In this sample, this clonotype turned up many times. This chain links TRBV20-1 with TRBJ2-5; the D gene is possibly TRBD1 (6 bases). This CDR3 has 13 residues. Per germline, CDR1 DFQATT and CDR2 SNEGSKA (reference sequence). Trimming took off 8 bases at V and 5 bases at J, with 18 bases between the two ends. CDR3 loop: CSLSTGLGETQYF. The CDR3 DNA is TGCAGTCTTTCGACAGGTTTGGGGGAGACCCAGTACTTC.

This clonotype was counted a few times. The gene calls are TRBV10-1 and TRBJ2-3, with D perhaps TRBD1 (6 bases). CDR1 is WNHNN, CDR2 SYGVQD, per germline (reference sequence). The CDR3 is 14 residues long. Trimming removed 6 bases from V and 2 bases from J, with 12 bases in between. Written as DNA, the CDR3 is TGCGCCAGCAGGGAGGACAGTTCCACAGATACGCAGTATTTT. Protein: CASREDSSTDTQYF.

About this clonotype itself: This may be a read error, as it is one base from a much larger clone. The chain combines TRBV30 with TRBJ1-5, with a possible D match to TRBD1 (6 bases). This CDR3 region has 14 residues. CDR1 is GTSNPN, CDR2 SVGIG, per germline (reference sequence). V lost 3 bases and J lost 7, with 16 bases in between. Here the CDR3 reads CAWRGKGGPQPQHF. CDR3 nucleotide sequence: TGTGCCTGGAGAGGTAAGGGGGGGCCACAGCCCCAGCATTTT.

This clonotype was counted at least ten times. This chain joins TRBV19 and TRBJ2-5, with TRBD2 identical over 9 bases. CDR3 size: 13 residues. Germline V CDR1 and CDR2: LNHDA, SQIVND (reference sequence). V gave up 3 bases and J gave up 4 bases; unmatched junction bases: 0. CDR3 bases: TGTGCCAGTAGTATTAGCGGGGGAGAGACCCAGTACTTC. Translated, it gives CASSISGGETQYF.

This clonotype has just a few counts. The chain links TRBV7-9 to TRBJ1-2, with TRBD1 matching over 9 bases. The CDR3 loop spans 17 amino acids. CDR1 SEHNR and CDR2 FQNEAQ come from the germline V gene (reference sequence). The J segment lost 2 bases and the V segment lost 0 bases, leaving 7 bases of the junction unmatched. DNA for the CDR3: TGTGCCAGCAGCTTAGCCTTGGACAGGGGAGCGAACTATGGCTACACCTTC. This gives the protein CASSLALDRGANYGYTF.

This clonotype was recorded a few times. The V call is TRBV9, the J call TRBJ1-1; possible D gene TRBD1, 5 bases. The CDR3 covers 16 residues. Per germline, CDR1 SGDLS and CDR2 YYNGEE. The V and J ends lost 3 bases and 9 bases respectively, with 24 bases between them. The CDR3 bases are TGTGCCAGCAGCGCCGACGGTGGGGCAGGGTCTATGAAAGCTTTCTTT. Its translation: CASSADGGAGSMKAFF. The entire variable domain, with the rest obtained from reference TRBV9 and TRBJ1-1, is as follows: DSGVTQTPKHLITATGQRVTLRCSPRSGDLSVYWYQQSLDQGLQFLIQYYNGEERAKGNILERFSAQQFPDLHSELNLSSLELGDSALYFCASSADGGAGSMKAFFGQGTRLTVV.

This rearrangement joins TRBV27 to TRBJ2-1, with TRBD1 identical over 8 bases. This CDR3 is built from 14 residues. Germline V CDR1 and CDR2: MNHEY, SMNVEV (reference sequence). Trimming removed 7 bases from V and 2 bases from J; junction bases left unmatched: 4. CDR3 nucleotides: TGTGCCAGCACCCAACAGGGGGCCTACAATGAGCAGTTCTTC. It yields the protein CASTQQGAYNEQFF.

This clonotype was detected many times. This rearrangement joins TRBV5-1 to TRBJ2-3; TRBD2 agrees at 15 bases. Germline-derived CDR1 and CDR2 are SGHRS and YFSETQ. V trimming: 9 bases; J trimming: 0 bases; junction bases outside the gene matches: 8. The CDR3 sequence is 17 residues long. The CDR3 bases are TGCGCCACTAGGACTAGCGGGGGGGCCGGGAGCACAGATACGCAGTATTTT. It specifies CATRTSGGAGSTDTQYF.